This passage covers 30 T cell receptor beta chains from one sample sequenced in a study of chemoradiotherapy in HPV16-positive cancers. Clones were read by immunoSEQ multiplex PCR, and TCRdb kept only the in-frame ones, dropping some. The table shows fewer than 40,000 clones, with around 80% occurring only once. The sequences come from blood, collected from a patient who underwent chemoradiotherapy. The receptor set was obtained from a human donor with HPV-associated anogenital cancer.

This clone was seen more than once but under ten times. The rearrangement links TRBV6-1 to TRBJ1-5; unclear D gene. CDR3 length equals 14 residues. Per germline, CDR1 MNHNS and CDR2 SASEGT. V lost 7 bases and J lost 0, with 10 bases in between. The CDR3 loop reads CASKGYDSNQPQHF. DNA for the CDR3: TGTGCCAGCAAAGGGTACGATAGCAATCAGCCCCAGCATTTT.

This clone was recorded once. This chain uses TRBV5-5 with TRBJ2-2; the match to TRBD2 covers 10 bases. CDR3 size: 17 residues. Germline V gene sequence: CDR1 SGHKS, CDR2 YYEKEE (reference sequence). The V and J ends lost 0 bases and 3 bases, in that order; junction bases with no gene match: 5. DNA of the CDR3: TGTGCCAGCAGCTTGGGCCTAGCGGGGGTCTACACCGGGGAGCTGTTTTTT. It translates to CASSLGLAGVYTGELFF.

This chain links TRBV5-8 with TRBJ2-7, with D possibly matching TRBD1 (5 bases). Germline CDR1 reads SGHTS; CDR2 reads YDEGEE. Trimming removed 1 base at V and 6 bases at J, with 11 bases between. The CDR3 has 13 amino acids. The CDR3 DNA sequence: TGTGCCAGCAGCTTGTCGTGGGGCGGCGAGCAGTACTTC. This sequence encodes CASSLSWGGEQYF.

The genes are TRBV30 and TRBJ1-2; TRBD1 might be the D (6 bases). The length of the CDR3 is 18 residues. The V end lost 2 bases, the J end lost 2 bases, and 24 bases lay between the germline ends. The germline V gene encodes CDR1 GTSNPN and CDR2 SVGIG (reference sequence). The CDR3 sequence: CAWSPPGQRGEKNYGYTF. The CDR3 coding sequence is TGTGCCTGGAGTCCACCGGGACAAAGGGGGGAAAAAAACTATGGCTACACCTTC.

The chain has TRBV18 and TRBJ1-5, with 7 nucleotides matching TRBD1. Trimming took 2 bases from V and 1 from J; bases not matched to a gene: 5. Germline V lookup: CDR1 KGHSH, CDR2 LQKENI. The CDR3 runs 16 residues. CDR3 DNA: TGTGCCAGCTCACCAAGAGGGGGCCGAAGCAATCAGCCCCAGCATTTT. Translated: CASSPRGGRSNQPQHF.

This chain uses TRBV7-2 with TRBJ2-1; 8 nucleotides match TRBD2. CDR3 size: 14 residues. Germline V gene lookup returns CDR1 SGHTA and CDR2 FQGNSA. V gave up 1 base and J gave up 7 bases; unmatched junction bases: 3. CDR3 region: CASSLVGLGNEQFF. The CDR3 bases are TGTGCCAGCAGCTTAGTGGGACTAGGGAATGAGCAGTTCTTC.

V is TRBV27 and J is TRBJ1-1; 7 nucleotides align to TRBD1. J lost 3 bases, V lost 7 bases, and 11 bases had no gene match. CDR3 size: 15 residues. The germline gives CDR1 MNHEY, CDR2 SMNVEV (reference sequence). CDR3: CASMYTGVSDTEAFF. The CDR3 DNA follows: TGTGCCAGCATGTACACAGGGGTCTCCGACACTGAAGCTTTCTTT.

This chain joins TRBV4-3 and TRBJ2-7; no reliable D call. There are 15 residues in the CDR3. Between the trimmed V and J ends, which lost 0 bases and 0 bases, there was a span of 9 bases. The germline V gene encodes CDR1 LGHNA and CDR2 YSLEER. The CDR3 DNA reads TGCGCCAGCAGCCAAGATCGTTTGTTCTCCTACGAGCAGTACTTC. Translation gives CASSQDRLFSYEQYF.

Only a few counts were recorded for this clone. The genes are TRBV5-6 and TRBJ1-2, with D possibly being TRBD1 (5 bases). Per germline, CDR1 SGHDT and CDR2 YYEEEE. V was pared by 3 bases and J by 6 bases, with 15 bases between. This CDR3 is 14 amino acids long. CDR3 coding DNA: TGTGCCAGCAGCTGGGGGACCCGGGGTAATGGCTACACCTTC. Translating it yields CASSWGTRGNGYTF.

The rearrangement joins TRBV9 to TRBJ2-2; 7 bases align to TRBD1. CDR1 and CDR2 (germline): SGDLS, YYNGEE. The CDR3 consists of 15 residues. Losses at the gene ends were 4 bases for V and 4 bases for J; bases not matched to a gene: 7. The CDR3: CASSSMDRPTGELFF. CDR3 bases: TGTGCCAGCAGCTCGATGGACAGGCCCACCGGGGAGCTGTTTTTT. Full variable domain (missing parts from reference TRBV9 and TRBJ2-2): DSGVTQTPKHLITATGQRVTLRCSPRSGDLSVYWYQQSLDQGLQFLIQYYNGEERAKGNILERFSAQQFPDLHSELNLSSLELGDSALYFCASSSMDRPTGELFFGEGSRLTVL.

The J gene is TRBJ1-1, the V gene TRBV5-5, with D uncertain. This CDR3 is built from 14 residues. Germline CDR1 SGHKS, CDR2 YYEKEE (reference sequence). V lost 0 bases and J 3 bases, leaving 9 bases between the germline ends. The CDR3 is CASSLALDHTEAFF. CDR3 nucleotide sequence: TGTGCCAGCAGCTTGGCCTTGGACCACACTGAAGCTTTCTTT.

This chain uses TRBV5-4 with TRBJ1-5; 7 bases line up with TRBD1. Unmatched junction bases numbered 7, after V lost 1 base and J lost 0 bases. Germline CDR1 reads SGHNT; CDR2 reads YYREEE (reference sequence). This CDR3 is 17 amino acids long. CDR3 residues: CASSLTGVGHSNQPQHF. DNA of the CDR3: TGTGCCAGCAGCTTGACAGGGGTCGGGCATAGCAATCAGCCCCAGCATTTT.

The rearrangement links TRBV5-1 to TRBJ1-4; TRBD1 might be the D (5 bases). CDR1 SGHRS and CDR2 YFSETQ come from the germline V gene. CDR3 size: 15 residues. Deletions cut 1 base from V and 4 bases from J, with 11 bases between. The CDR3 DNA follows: TGCGCCAGCAGCTTGTCAGGGACTATTAATGAAAAACTGTTTTTT. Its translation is CASSLSGTINEKLFF.

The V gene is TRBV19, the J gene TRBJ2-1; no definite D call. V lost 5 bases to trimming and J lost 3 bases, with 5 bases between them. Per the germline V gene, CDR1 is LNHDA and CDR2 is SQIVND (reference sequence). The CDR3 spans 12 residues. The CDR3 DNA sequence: TGTGCCAGTAGTCGGGTCTACAATGAGCAGTTCTTC. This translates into CASSRVYNEQFF.

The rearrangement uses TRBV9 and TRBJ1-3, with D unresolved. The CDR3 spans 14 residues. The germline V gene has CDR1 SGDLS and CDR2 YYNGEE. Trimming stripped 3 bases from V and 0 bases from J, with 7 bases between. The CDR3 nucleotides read TGTGCCAGCAGCGCATACTCCTCTGGAAACACCATATATTTT. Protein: CASSAYSSGNTIYF.

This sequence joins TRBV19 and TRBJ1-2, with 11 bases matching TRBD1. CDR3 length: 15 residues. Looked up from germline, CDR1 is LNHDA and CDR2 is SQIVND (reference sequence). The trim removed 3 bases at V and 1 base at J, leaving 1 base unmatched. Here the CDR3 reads CASSMGQGVNYGYTF. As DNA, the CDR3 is TGTGCCAGTAGTATGGGACAGGGGGTTAACTATGGCTACACCTTC.

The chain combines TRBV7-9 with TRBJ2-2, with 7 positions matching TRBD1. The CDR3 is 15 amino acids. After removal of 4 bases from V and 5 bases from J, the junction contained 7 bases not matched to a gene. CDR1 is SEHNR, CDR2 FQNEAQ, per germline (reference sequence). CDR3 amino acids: CASSSWTGGTGELFF. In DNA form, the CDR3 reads TGTGCCAGCAGCTCTTGGACAGGTGGAACCGGGGAGCTGTTTTTT.

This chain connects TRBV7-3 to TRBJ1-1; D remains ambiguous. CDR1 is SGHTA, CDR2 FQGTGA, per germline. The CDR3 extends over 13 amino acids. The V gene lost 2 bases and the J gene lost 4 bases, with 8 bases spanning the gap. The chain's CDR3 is CASSLYLVTEAFF. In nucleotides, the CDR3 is TGTGCCAGCAGCTTATACTTGGTCACTGAAGCTTTCTTT. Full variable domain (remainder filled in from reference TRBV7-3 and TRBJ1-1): GAGVSQTPSNKVTEKGKYVELRCDPISGHTALYWYRQSLGQGPEFLIYFQGTGAADDSGLPNDRFFAVRPEGSVSTLKIQRTERGDSAVYLCASSLYLVTEAFFGQGTRLTVV.

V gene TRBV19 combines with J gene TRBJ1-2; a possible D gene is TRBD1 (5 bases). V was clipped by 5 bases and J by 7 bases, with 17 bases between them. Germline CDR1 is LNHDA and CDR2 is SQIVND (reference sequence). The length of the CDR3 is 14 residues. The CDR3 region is CASSVDKTRLGYTF. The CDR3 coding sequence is TGTGCCAGTAGTGTGGACAAAACGAGGCTTGGCTACACCTTC. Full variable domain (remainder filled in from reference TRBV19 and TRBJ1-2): DGGITQSPKYLFRKEGQNVTLSCEQNLNHDAMYWYRQDPGQGLRLIYYSQIVNDFQKGDIAEGYSVSREKKESFPLTVTSAQKNPTAFYLCASSVDKTRLGYTFGSGTRLTVV.

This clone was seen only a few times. CDR3 nucleotide sequence: TGCGCCAGCAGCTTGGAATACACCGGGGAGCTGTTTTTT. This translates into CASSLEYTGELFF. The V gene is TRBV5-1, the J gene TRBJ2-2; no reliable D call. Germline CDR1 SGHRS, CDR2 YFSETQ. The CDR3 contains 13 residues. Trimming took 0 bases from V and 3 from J, leaving 3 bases between them.

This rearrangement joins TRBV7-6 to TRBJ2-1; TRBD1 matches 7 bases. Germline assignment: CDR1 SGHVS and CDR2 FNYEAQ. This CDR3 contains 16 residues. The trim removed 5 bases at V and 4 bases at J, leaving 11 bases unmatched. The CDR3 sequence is CASSPQVWDRYNEQFF. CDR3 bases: TGTGCCAGCAGCCCGCAGGTTTGGGACAGATACAATGAGCAGTTCTTC.

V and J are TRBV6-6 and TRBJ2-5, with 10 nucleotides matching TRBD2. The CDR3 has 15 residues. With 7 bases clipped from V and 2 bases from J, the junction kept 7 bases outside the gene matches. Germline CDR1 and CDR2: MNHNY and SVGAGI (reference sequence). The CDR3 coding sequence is TGTGCCAGCAAGAGCGGGGGGGCGGTTCAAGAGACCCAGTACTTC. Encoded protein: CASKSGGAVQETQYF.

The CDR3 DNA is TGCAGCGTAGGGGGGGGGACAGGGGGTCAACAGACCCAGTACTTC. This encodes CSVGGGTGGQQTQYF. The gene calls are TRBV29-1 and TRBJ2-5; 11 bases are shared with TRBD1. CDR1 and CDR2 from the germline V gene are SQVTM and ANQGSEA. The CDR3 has 15 residues. The V gene end was trimmed by 6 bases and the J gene end by 6 bases; junction bases not matched to a gene: 12.

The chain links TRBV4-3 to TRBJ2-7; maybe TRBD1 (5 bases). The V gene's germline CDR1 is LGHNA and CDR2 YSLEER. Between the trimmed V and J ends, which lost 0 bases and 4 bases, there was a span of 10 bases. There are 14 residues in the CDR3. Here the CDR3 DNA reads TGCGCCAGCAGCCAAGATTTGAACAGGTACGAGCAGTACTTC. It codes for CASSQDLNRYEQYF.

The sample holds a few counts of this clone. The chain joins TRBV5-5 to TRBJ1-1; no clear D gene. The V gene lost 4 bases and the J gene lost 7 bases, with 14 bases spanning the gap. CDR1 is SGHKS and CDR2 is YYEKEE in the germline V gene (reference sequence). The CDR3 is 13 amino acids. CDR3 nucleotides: TGTGCCAGCAGCATAATCTCGAACGATGAAGCTTTCTTT. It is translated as CASSIISNDEAFF.

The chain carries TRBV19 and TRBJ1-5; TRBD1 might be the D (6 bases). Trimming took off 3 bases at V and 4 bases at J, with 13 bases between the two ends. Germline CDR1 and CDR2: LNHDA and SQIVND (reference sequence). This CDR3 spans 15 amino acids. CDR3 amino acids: CASSIIAGANQPQHF. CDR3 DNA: TGTGCCAGTAGTATTATCGCAGGGGCAAATCAGCCCCAGCATTTT.

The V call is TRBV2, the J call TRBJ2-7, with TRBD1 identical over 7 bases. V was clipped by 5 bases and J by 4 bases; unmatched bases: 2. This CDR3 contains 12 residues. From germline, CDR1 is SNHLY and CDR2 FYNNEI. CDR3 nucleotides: TGTGCCAGCAGTCCGGACAGGTACGAGCAGTACTTC. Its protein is CASSPDRYEQYF. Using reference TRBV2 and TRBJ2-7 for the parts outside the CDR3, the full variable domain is EPEVTQTPSHQVTQMGQEVILRCVPISNHLYFYWYRQILGQKVEFLVSFYNNEISEKSEIFDDQFSVERPDGSNFTLKIRSTKLEDSAMYFCASSPDRYEQYFGPGTRLTVT.

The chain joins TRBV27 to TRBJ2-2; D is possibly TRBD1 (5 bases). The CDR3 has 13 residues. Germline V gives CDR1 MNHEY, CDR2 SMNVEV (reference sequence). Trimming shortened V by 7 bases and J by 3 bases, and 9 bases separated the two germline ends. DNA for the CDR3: TGTGCCAGCACGCAGGGTTACACCGGGGAGCTGTTTTTT. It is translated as CASTQGYTGELFF.

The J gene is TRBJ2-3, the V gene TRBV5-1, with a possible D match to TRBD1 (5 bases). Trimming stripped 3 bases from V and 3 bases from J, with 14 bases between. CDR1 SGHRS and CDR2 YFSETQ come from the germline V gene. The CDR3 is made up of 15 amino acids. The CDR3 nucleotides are TGCGCCAGCAGCTACAGAGACAGTGGGACAGATACGCAGTATTTT. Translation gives CASSYRDSGTDTQYF.

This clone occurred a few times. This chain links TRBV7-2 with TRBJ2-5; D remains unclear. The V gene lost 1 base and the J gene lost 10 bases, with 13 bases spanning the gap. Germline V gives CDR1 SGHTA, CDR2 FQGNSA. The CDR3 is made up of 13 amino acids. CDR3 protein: CASSLVGALGQYF. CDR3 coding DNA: TGTGCCAGCAGCTTAGTGGGTGCCCTGGGCCAGTACTTC. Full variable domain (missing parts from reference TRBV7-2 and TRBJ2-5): GAGVSQSPSNKVTEKGKDVELRCDPISGHTALYWYRQSLGQGLEFLIYFQGNSAPDKSGLPSDRFSAERTGGSVSTLTIQRTQQEDSAVYLCASSLVGALGQYFGPGTRLLVL.